This entry is about one T cell receptor beta chain. The sample is drawn from a study of regulatory T cells in long-lasting Graves disease. The authors built TCR beta libraries using iRepertoire HTBI primers and Arm-PCR of CDR3 regions. One entry per CDR3 protein, called by TCRdb with MiXCR from the multiplex PCR reads. The sample consists of hundreds of thousands of distinct CDR3 sequences, about 18% of them appearing once. The sample's time point: persistent/refractory GD, antithyroid drugs over 5 years with positive TRAb. The TCR library was made from RNA that had been extracted from PBMCs in TRIzol. This receptor was obtained from a female donor with Graves disease. Material: peripheral blood mononuclear cells (PBMCs), obtained when the disease was refractory, from a patient treated with antithyroid drugs.

CDR3 protein: CSARDLRTGNQETQYF. The CDR3 nucleotides are TGCAGTGCTAGAGATCTGAGGACAGGGAATCAAGAGACCCAGTACTTC. The chain recombines TRBV20-1 with TRBJ2-5; TRBD1 matches at 8 bases. This CDR3 has 16 residues. The V and J ends lost 0 bases and 2 bases, in that order; junction bases with no gene match: 8. Germline V lookup: CDR1 DFQATT, CDR2 SNEGSKA (reference sequence).